Below are 3 T cell receptor beta chains sequenced from a single sample in a study of T cell responses to AZD1222 COVID-19 vaccine (dated by TCRdb to the early 2020s). The method was the immunoSEQ multiplex PCR assay. TCRdb stores this immuneACCESS table with in-frame sequences only. Part of the clones is absent; in the studies checked, under half of the shortfall reflects unresolved V genes, and no reason is known for the rest. This sample gives 200,000 or so clones in total; about 94% of them show up just once. Roughly 9.2% of the sample goes to the ten largest clones. The sample's time point label is to be understood as: baseline before first vaccination. Sequenced here: peripheral blood, sampled on day 0 of AZD1222 vaccination. These receptor sequences come from an adult in good health.

The rearrangement uses TRBV28 and TRBJ1-1, with D possibly TRBD1 on 6 matching bases. Germline assignment: CDR1 MDHEN and CDR2 SYDVKM. This CDR3 has 13 residues. The V end lost 7 bases, the J end lost 5 bases, and 14 bases lay between the germline ends. In nucleotides, the CDR3 is TGTGCCAGCATGGGTACAGGGAGGACTGAAGCTTTCTTT. It is translated as CASMGTGRTEAFF.

A few counts support this clone. This chain connects TRBV6-5 to TRBJ1-5; 9 bases map to TRBD1. CDR1 and CDR2 from the germline V gene are MNHEY and SVGAGI. Unmatched junction bases numbered 7, after V lost 6 bases and J lost 7 bases. The CDR3 extends over 14 amino acids. CDR3 sequence (DNA): TGTGCCAGCAGACCGGGACAGGGCTACCAGCCCCAGCATTTT. The encoded protein is CASRPGQGYQPQHF.

The J gene is TRBJ1-6, the V gene TRBV5-1; D is ambiguous. The CDR3 sequence is 14 residues long. Germline V gene sequence: CDR1 SGHRS, CDR2 YFSETQ. Trimming stripped 3 bases from V and 10 bases from J, with 14 bases between. The CDR3 DNA reads as TGCGCCAGCAGCTCTAGTGGGTCTGGGTCACCCCTCCACTTT. Its protein is CASSSSGSGSPLHF. Supplemented by reference TRBV5-1 and TRBJ1-6, the full variable domain reads KAGVTQTPRYLIKTRGQQVTLSCSPISGHRSVSWYQQTPGQGLQFLFEYFSETQRNKGNFPGRFSGRQFSNSRSEMNVSTLELGDSALYLCASSSSGSGSPLHFGNGTRLTVT.